The 22 T cell receptor beta chains in this list originate from one sample, sequenced in a study of blood T cells in healthy people across ages. A second about 7 to 12 cycle PCR used barcoded and J-beta primers. TCRdb fed the 5' RACE reads into MiXCR, producing one record per CDR3 protein. The sample gives 1.5 million to 2 million distinct CDR3 sequences, around 48% of which show up once; more than 2% is in the top ten. The specimen sequenced was blood. The receptors were gathered from a middle-aged woman in good health.

This clonotype was seen a single time. The rearrangement links TRBV20-1 to TRBJ2-1, with D possibly TRBD2 on 7 matching bases. Germline V gene sequence: CDR1 DFQATT, CDR2 SNEGSKA (reference sequence). The CDR3 covers 17 residues. V dropped 2 bases and J dropped 6 bases, with 23 bases sitting between them. The CDR3 is CSARSGLTAGAVNEQFF. The DNA of the CDR3 is TGCAGTGCTAGATCGGGACTTACTGCGGGGGCTGTCAATGAGCAGTTCTTC.

The rearrangement joins TRBV9 to TRBJ2-1, with 11 bases identical to TRBD2. CDR3 length: 15 amino acids. J gave up 9 bases and V 0 bases, and 5 bases lay outside the gene matches. Germline CDR1 SGDLS, CDR2 YYNGEE. For the CDR3, the DNA is TGTGCCAGCAGCGTAGTAGCGGGGGGGCTGTCTGAGCAGTTCTTC. This gives the protein CASSVVAGGLSEQFF.

The V call is TRBV7-2, the J call TRBJ1-2; no definite D call. Deletions cut 5 bases from V and 0 bases from J, with 7 bases between. CDR1 and CDR2 from the germline V gene are SGHTA and FQGNSA. This CDR3 is 13 amino acids long. CDR3 region: CASSQIPNYGYTF. The CDR3 DNA is TGTGCCAGCAGCCAAATTCCTAACTATGGCTACACCTTC.

This clonotype was counted a single time. J is TRBJ2-1 and V is TRBV3-1; 8 nucleotides agree with TRBD2. Losses at the gene ends were 1 base for V and 4 bases for J; bases not matched to a gene: 6. The CDR3 loop spans 16 amino acids. Germline CDR1 is LGHDT and CDR2 is YNNKEL (reference sequence). CDR3 sequence: CASSQAGGLSYNEQFF. CDR3 DNA sequence: TGTGCCAGCAGCCAAGCGGGGGGGTTATCTTACAATGAGCAGTTCTTC.

V and J are TRBV20-1 and TRBJ2-1, with a possible D match to TRBD2 (6 bases). Looked up from germline, CDR1 is DFQATT and CDR2 is SNEGSKA (reference sequence). V shed 7 bases and J shed 4 bases, with 17 bases lying between them. The length of the CDR3 is 14 residues. The CDR3 nucleotides read TGCAGTGTCAGCCGGGACTCCTTATACAATGAGCAGTTCTTC. Its protein is CSVSRDSLYNEQFF.

This clonotype was recorded a few times. V gene TRBV20-1 combines with J gene TRBJ2-5; 10 nucleotides agree with TRBD2. The CDR3 consists of 15 residues. The V segment lost 5 bases and the J segment 3 bases; nucleotides outside the gene matches: 9. The germline V gene has CDR1 DFQATT and CDR2 SNEGSKA (reference sequence). The CDR3 here is CSAPLAGGLEETQYF. The CDR3 DNA follows: TGCAGTGCTCCCTTAGCGGGGGGACTTGAAGAGACCCAGTACTTC.

The V call is TRBV29-1, the J call TRBJ2-5, with a possible D match to TRBD1 (5 bases). Germline assignment: CDR1 SQVTM and CDR2 ANQGSEA. CDR3 length: 12 residues. Trimming pared 6 bases from V and 4 bases from J, leaving 12 bases between. This CDR3 is CSVVQGRETQYF. In DNA form, the CDR3 reads TGCAGCGTAGTCCAGGGAAGAGAGACCCAGTACTTC. The full variable domain, with the rest looked up from reference TRBV29-1 and TRBJ2-5, is SAVISQKPSRDICQRGTSLTIQCQVDSQVTMMFWYRQQPGQSLTLIATANQGSEATYESGFVIDKFPISRPNLTFSTLTVSNMSPEDSSIYLCSVVQGRETQYFGPGTRLLVL.

This clonotype was detected a few times. This chain joins TRBV7-6 and TRBJ2-5; 9 positions agree with TRBD1. The CDR3 is 17 amino acids. CDR1 SGHVS and CDR2 FNYEAQ come from the germline V gene. V shed 5 bases and J 2 bases; nucleotides not matched to a gene: 12. This chain's CDR3 is CASSLVVQGALQETQYF. The CDR3 DNA follows: TGTGCCAGCAGCCTCGTAGTACAGGGGGCCCTTCAAGAGACCCAGTACTTC.

V and J are TRBV6-5 and TRBJ1-2, with unresolved D. This CDR3 is built from 16 residues. Trimming left V 1 base short and J 4 bases short, with 16 bases between. The germline V gene has CDR1 MNHEY and CDR2 SVGAGI. The CDR3 region is CASSYLPPPTSYGYTF. In nucleotides, the CDR3 is TGTGCCAGCAGTTACTTACCTCCTCCGACGAGCTATGGCTACACCTTC.

This chain joins TRBV6-2 or TRBV6-3 and TRBJ2-7, with D perhaps being TRBD1 or TRBD2 (5 bases each). The CDR3 extends over 14 amino acids. The V end was cut by 2 bases, the J end by 7 bases, with 15 bases between. Germline CDR1 MNHEY, CDR2 SVGEGT. The CDR3 region is CASSYGTPGGEQYF. CDR3 in DNA: TGTGCCAGCAGTTACGGGACCCCGGGCGGAGAGCAGTACTTC.

A few counts support this clonotype. The chain employs TRBV4-1 and TRBJ2-1; D is ambiguous. The CDR3 has 14 amino acids. Trimming took 4 bases from V and 2 from J, leaving 9 bases between them. Germline loops: CDR1 MGHRA, CDR2 YSYEKL. CDR3 residues: CASSRRGTYNEQFF. In DNA form, the CDR3 reads TGCGCCAGCAGCCGACGTGGTACCTACAATGAGCAGTTCTTC.

This clonotype came up many times. The V and J genes are TRBV15 and TRBJ2-5; D gene ambiguous. Germline V lookup: CDR1 LNHNV, CDR2 YYDKDF (reference sequence). The ends were cut back, 5 bases at V and 3 bases at J, with 10 bases in the middle. The CDR3 totals 13 residues. Here the CDR3 DNA reads TGTGCCACCAGCCGCGACTTGAAAGAGACCCAGTACTTC. It codes for CATSRDLKETQYF.

The sample holds one count of this clonotype. The chain employs TRBV7-3 and TRBJ2-1; the match to TRBD2 covers 7 bases. The end of the DNA aligns better with TRBJ2-7, so the J call may be wrong. In germline, CDR1 is SGHTA, CDR2 FQGTGA. The CDR3 is 15 amino acids. CDR3 coding DNA: TGTGCCAGCAGCTTAATGGCGGGGGATTACAATGAGCAGTACTTC. Translation: CASSLMAGDYNEQYF.

V usage is TRBV3-1 and J usage is TRBJ2-1; TRBD1 agrees at 8 bases. This CDR3 contains 15 residues. The germline gives CDR1 LGHDT, CDR2 YNNKEL (reference sequence). Trimming at V came to 3 bases and at J to 8 bases, leaving 9 bases not matched to a gene. CDR3 amino acids: CASSHYGTGIDEQFF. CDR3 nucleotides: TGTGCCAGCAGCCATTACGGGACAGGTATCGATGAGCAGTTCTTC.

There are many counts of this clonotype. The rearrangement joins TRBV29-1 to TRBJ2-5, with D possibly TRBD1 on 6 matching bases. This CDR3 is 13 amino acids long. Per germline, CDR1 SQVTM and CDR2 ANQGSEA. V lost 6 bases to trimming and J lost 1 base, with 12 bases between them. CDR3 bases: TGCAGCGTCACGGACAGACCCCAAGAGACCCAGTACTTC. It yields the protein CSVTDRPQETQYF.

This sequence joins TRBV7-9 and TRBJ2-5; no clear D gene. The CDR3 is 14 residues long. V lost 5 bases, J lost 2 bases, and 12 bases lay in between. CDR1 and CDR2 (germline): SEHNR, FQNEAQ (reference sequence). CDR3 protein: CASSTSVGQETQYF. The CDR3 nucleotides are TGTGCCAGCAGCACCTCGGTAGGGCAAGAGACCCAGTACTTC. Looking up the rest from reference TRBV7-9 and TRBJ2-5 gives the full variable domain: DTGVSQNPRHKITKRGQNVTFRCDPISEHNRLYWYRQTLGQGPEFLTYFQNEAQLEKSRLLSDRFSAERPKGSFSTLEIQRTEQGDSAMYLCASSTSVGQETQYFGPGTRLLVL.

This chain uses TRBV5-1 with TRBJ2-1; 8 nucleotides agree with TRBD1. The CDR3 loop spans 15 amino acids. Trimming at V came to 4 bases and at J to 4 bases, leaving 7 bases not matched to a gene. Per germline, CDR1 SGHRS and CDR2 YFSETQ. As DNA, the CDR3 is TGCGCCAGCAGCCGGGGACAGGACTATTACAATGAGCAGTTCTTC. It yields the protein CASSRGQDYYNEQFF.

The rearrangement uses TRBV7-9 and TRBJ1-2; no clear D. Germline-derived CDR1 and CDR2 are SEHNR and FQNEAQ (reference sequence). Trimming cost V 5 bases and J 7 bases, with 14 bases left between them. The CDR3 has 13 amino acids. CDR3: CASSLPSGSGYTF. The DNA for the CDR3 is TGTGCCAGCAGCCTCCCTTCGGGCAGTGGCTACACCTTC.

About this clonotype itself: The junction differs from germline at one of its ends, possibly a read error. The V call is TRBV11-2, the J call TRBJ1-5, with D hard to call. CDR3 length: 20 amino acids. Germline values: CDR1 SGHAT, CDR2 FQNNGV. The CDR3 sequence: CAGSLDPQRLALNSNQPQHF. The CDR3 nucleotides read TGTGCCGGCAGCTTAGATCCCCAGAGACTAGCCCTCAATAGCAATCAGCCCCAGCATTTT.

The rearrangement links TRBV7-2 to TRBJ2-3; D is undetermined. The V end was cut by 5 bases, the J end by 5 bases, with 11 bases between. CDR3 size: 13 residues. Germline values: CDR1 SGHTA, CDR2 FQGNSA. The CDR3 DNA reads as TGTACCAGCAGCCCCCACCCAGGAGATACGCAGTATTTT. As protein: CTSSPHPGDTQYF.

This chain joins TRBV29-1 and TRBJ1-2; D is possibly TRBD1 (5 bases). Germline CDR1 SQVTM, CDR2 ANQGSEA. The V end lost 0 bases, the J end lost 1 base, and 15 bases lay between the germline ends. The CDR3 has 16 amino acids. The CDR3 sequence is CSVEDPGGGSNYGYTF. CDR3 DNA: TGCAGCGTTGAAGACCCGGGGGGGGGTAGTAACTATGGCTACACCTTC.

This clonotype was picked up a small number of times. The chain couples TRBV12-3 or TRBV12-4 to TRBJ2-5; D is uncertain. V was pared by 5 bases and J by 5 bases, with 12 bases between. CDR3 length: 13 residues. The CDR3 DNA reads as TGTGCCAGCAGTAGCTCTACGCGGGAGACCCAGTACTTC. Translating gives CASSSSTRETQYF.